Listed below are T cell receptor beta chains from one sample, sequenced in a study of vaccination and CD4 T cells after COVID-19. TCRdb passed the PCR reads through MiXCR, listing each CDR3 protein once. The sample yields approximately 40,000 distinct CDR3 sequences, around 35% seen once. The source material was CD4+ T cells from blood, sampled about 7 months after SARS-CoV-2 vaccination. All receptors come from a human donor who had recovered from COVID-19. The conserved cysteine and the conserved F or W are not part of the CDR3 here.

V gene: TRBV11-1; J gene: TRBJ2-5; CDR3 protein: ASSLGVYEPQETQY
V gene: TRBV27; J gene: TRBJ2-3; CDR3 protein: ASSLRPGVYDSGTDTQY
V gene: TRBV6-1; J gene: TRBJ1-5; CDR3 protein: ASSMFSNQPQH
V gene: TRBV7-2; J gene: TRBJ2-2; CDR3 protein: ASSLGRGELF
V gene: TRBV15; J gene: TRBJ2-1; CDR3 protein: ATSRVGGAGHEQF
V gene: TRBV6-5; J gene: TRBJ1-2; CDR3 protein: ASSYEYGIGGYT
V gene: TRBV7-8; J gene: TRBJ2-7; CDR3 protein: ASSLERFRGLGEQY
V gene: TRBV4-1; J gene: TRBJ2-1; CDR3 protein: ASAPGLVAKQF
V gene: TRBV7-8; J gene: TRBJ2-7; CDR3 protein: ASSLEGLAGVERSYEQY
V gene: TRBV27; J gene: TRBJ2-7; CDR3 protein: ASGNRGDSSYEQY
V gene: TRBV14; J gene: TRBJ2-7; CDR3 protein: ASSLLSGDDEQY
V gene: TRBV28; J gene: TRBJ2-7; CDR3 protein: ASSYPAAPYEQY
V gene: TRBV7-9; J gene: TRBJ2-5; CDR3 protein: ASSLSGRDQETQY
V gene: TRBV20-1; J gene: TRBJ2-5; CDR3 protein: SANSDIQETQY
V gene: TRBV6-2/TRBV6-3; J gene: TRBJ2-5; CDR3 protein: ASSRRETQY
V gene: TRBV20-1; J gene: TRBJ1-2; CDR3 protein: SARTGTGYT
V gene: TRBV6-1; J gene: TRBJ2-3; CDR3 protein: ASRELATDTQY
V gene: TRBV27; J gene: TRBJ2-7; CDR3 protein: ASSFQGLFSVVHEQY
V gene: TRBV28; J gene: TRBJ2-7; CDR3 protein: ASSTAGPEQYEQY
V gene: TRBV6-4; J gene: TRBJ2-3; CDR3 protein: ASSDGETTQY
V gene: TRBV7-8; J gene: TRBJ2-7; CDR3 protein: ASSLRDEQY
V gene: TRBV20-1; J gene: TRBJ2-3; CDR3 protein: SASPGVRSNTDTQY
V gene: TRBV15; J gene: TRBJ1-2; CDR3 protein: ATSRVRTGNRGYT
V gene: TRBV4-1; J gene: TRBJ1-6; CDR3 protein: ASSQVQGKGGDSPLH
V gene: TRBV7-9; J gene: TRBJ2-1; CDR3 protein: ASSLGPLAGANEQF
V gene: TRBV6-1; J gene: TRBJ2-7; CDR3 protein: ASAIGTGVSYEQY
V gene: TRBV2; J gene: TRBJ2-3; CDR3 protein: ASNPLSGSTDTQY
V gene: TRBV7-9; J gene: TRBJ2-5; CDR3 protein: ASSLLQETQY
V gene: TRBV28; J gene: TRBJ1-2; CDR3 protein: ASIEGGYGYT
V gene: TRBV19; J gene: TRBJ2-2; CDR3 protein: AARDRGETGELF
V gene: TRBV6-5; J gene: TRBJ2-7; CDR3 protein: ASSSGGYEQY
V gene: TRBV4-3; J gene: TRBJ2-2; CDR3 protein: ASSQDLWTAISGELF
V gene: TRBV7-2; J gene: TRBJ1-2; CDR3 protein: ASSLTSYGYT
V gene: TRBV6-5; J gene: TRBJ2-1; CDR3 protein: ASSSQPTGDNEQF
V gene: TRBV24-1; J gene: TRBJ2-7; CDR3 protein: ATSEGTSGPSKEQY
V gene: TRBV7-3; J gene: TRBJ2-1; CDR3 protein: ASSSTDGLSSYNEQF
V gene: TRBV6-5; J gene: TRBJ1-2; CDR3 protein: ASSSDRSYGYT
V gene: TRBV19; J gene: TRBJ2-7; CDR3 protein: ASSTQAYEQY
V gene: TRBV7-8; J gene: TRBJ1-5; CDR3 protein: ASSLDGNQPQH
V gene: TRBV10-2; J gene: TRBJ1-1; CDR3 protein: ASSEGQNTEAF
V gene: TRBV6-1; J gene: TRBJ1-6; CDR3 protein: ASREQGYNSPLH
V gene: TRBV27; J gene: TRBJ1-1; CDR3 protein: ASSLWGGRGEAF
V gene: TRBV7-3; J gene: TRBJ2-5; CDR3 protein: ASSSGLQETQY
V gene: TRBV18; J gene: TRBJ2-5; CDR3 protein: ASSPQWQGRETQY
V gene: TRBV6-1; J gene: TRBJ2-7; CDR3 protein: ASSEGTGGAYEQY
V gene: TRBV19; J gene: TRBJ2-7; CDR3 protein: ASSVSRRGEQY